This is a list of T cell receptor beta chains from one sample in a study of blood T cell repertoires in COVID-19. Data came from immunoSEQ multiplex PCR; TCRdb stores just in-frame clones and leaves some out. Among approximately 160,000 clones listed, under 90% were seen once. Sequenced sample: peripheral blood. Receptors originate from a woman of 80 years or more with acute or convalescent COVID-19. Each CDR3 is given with its conserved first and last residue. The order of the fields is clone size, D gene, J gene, V gene, CDR3 protein, CDR3 DNA. D genes are given only for firm matches. Only some rows state a clone size, as once, few, many or a class for expanded clones.

abundance: once; d_gene: NA; j_gene: TRBJ1-1; v_gene: TRBV28; CDR3aa: CASSIEVMNTEAFF; CDR3nt: TGTGCCAGCAGTATAGAGGTCATGAACACTGAAGCTTTCTTT
abundance: NA; d_gene: NA; j_gene: TRBJ2-3; v_gene: TRBV2; CDR3aa: CASSGGQGRALGDTQYF; CDR3nt: TGTGCCAGCAGTGGGGGGCAGGGCCGAGCGCTTGGAGATACGCAGTATTTT
abundance: NA; d_gene: NA; j_gene: TRBJ1-3; v_gene: TRBV19; CDR3aa: CASSIPQGTGNTIYF; CDR3nt: TGTGCCAGTAGTATCCCACAGGGTACTGGAAACACCATATATTTT
abundance: NA; d_gene: NA; j_gene: TRBJ1-6; v_gene: TRBV6-5; CDR3aa: CASSYSGKIYNSPLHF; CDR3nt: TGTGCCAGCAGTTACTCGGGCAAGATCTATAATTCACCCCTCCACTTT
abundance: NA; d_gene: TRBD1; j_gene: TRBJ2-1; v_gene: TRBV24-1; CDR3aa: CATSDWTGNEQFF; CDR3nt: TGTGCCACCAGTGATTGGACAGGCAATGAGCAGTTCTTC
abundance: NA; d_gene: NA; j_gene: TRBJ2-5; v_gene: TRBV28; CDR3aa: CASSLSTGRETQYF; CDR3nt: TGTGCCAGCAGTTTGTCAACAGGGAGAGAGACCCAGTACTTC
abundance: NA; d_gene: TRBD2; j_gene: TRBJ2-3; v_gene: TRBV18; CDR3aa: CASSLVGTSGSGDTQYF; CDR3nt: TGTGCCAGCTCACTAGTAGGGACTAGCGGGAGCGGAGATACGCAGTATTTT
abundance: NA; d_gene: NA; j_gene: TRBJ1-2; v_gene: TRBV5-8; CDR3aa: CASSPVGVYGYTF; CDR3nt: TGTGCCAGCAGCCCGGTAGGGGTCTATGGCTACACCTTC
abundance: NA; d_gene: TRBD2; j_gene: TRBJ2-7; v_gene: TRBV7-8; CDR3aa: CASSLASSGGRSYEQYF; CDR3nt: TGTGCCAGCAGCTTAGCCTCTAGCGGGGGGAGATCCTACGAGCAGTACTTC
abundance: NA; d_gene: NA; j_gene: TRBJ2-5; v_gene: TRBV5-1; CDR3aa: CASSLGQPRGAQYF; CDR3nt: TGCGCCAGCAGCTTGGGGCAGCCCAGAGGTGCCCAGTACTTC
abundance: NA; d_gene: TRBD1; j_gene: TRBJ2-3; v_gene: TRBV20-1; CDR3aa: CSADVRDREYF; CDR3nt: TGCAGTGCCGATGTTCGGGACAGGGAGTATTTT
abundance: NA; d_gene: NA; j_gene: TRBJ1-4; v_gene: TRBV27; CDR3aa: CASGRARANEKLFF; CDR3nt: TGTGCCAGCGGTAGGGCGCGGGCTAATGAAAAACTGTTTTTT
abundance: NA; d_gene: NA; j_gene: TRBJ2-1; v_gene: TRBV5-1; CDR3aa: CASSFHGYNEQFF; CDR3nt: TGCGCCAGCAGCTTCCACGGGTACAATGAGCAGTTCTTC
abundance: NA; d_gene: TRBD1; j_gene: TRBJ2-3; v_gene: TRBV25-1; CDR3aa: CASSATTGAADTQYF; CDR3nt: TGTGCCAGCAGTGCAACGACAGGGGCGGCAGATACGCAGTATTTT
abundance: NA; d_gene: NA; j_gene: TRBJ1-4; v_gene: TRBV4-1; CDR3aa: CASSLTGELFF; CDR3nt: TGCGCCAGCAGCTTAACAGGAGAACTGTTTTTT
abundance: NA; d_gene: NA; j_gene: TRBJ1-1; v_gene: TRBV13; CDR3aa: CASSPDSDTEAFF; CDR3nt: TGTGCCAGCAGCCCGGACAGCGACACTGAAGCTTTCTTT
abundance: NA; d_gene: NA; j_gene: TRBJ1-1; v_gene: TRBV30; CDR3aa: CAWSVHPNTEAFF; CDR3nt: TGTGCCTGGAGTGTACACCCGAACACTGAAGCTTTCTTT
abundance: NA; d_gene: TRBD1; j_gene: TRBJ1-4; v_gene: TRBV10-3; CDR3aa: CAISEGRQGNEKLFF; CDR3nt: TGTGCCATCAGTGAAGGGCGACAGGGCAATGAAAAACTGTTTTTT
abundance: NA; d_gene: NA; j_gene: TRBJ1-3; v_gene: TRBV19; CDR3aa: CASSHIIGYPGDTIYF; CDR3nt: TGTGCCAGTAGCCACATCATCGGGTACCCCGGGGACACCATATATTTT
abundance: NA; d_gene: TRBD1; j_gene: TRBJ2-7; v_gene: TRBV28; CDR3aa: CASSEKDRLNEQYF; CDR3nt: TGTGCCAGCAGCGAGAAGGACAGGCTGAACGAGCAGTACTTC
abundance: NA; d_gene: TRBD1; j_gene: TRBJ2-1; v_gene: TRBV15; CDR3aa: CATSRGTGSYNEQFF; CDR3nt: TGTGCCACCAGCAGAGGGACAGGGTCCTACAATGAGCAGTTCTTC
abundance: NA; d_gene: NA; j_gene: TRBJ1-1; v_gene: TRBV30; CDR3aa: CACLRGGTRTEAFF; CDR3nt: TGTGCCTGCCTGAGGGGAGGGACTCGGACTGAAGCTTTCTTT
abundance: NA; d_gene: NA; j_gene: TRBJ1-2; v_gene: TRBV5-6; CDR3aa: CASSLGGQGYTF; CDR3nt: TGTGCCAGCAGCTTGGGGGGCCAGGGCTACACCTTC
abundance: NA; d_gene: NA; j_gene: TRBJ1-2; v_gene: TRBV14; CDR3aa: CASSNGFQEYGYTF; CDR3nt: TGTGCCAGCAGCAACGGATTTCAGGAATATGGCTACACCTTC
abundance: NA; d_gene: TRBD1; j_gene: TRBJ2-1; v_gene: TRBV4-1; CDR3aa: CASSQNPRTGSIEQFF; CDR3nt: TGCGCCAGCAGCCAAAACCCTCGGACAGGGAGTATTGAGCAGTTCTTC
abundance: NA; d_gene: TRBD1; j_gene: TRBJ2-1; v_gene: TRBV18; CDR3aa: CASSPQRQGPALGQFF; CDR3nt: TGTGCCAGCTCACCCCAAAGACAGGGCCCCGCTCTTGGGCAGTTCTTC
abundance: few; d_gene: NA; j_gene: TRBJ1-1; v_gene: TRBV21-1; CDR3aa: CASSKGQGATEAFF; CDR3nt: TGTGCCAGCAGCAAAGGACAGGGGGCCACTGAAGCTTTCTTT
abundance: medium-sized; d_gene: TRBD2; j_gene: TRBJ2-3; v_gene: TRBV9; CDR3aa: CASSSLAGPTDTQYF; CDR3nt: TGTGCCAGCAGCTCCCTAGCGGGGCCCACAGATACGCAGTATTTT
abundance: NA; d_gene: NA; j_gene: TRBJ1-1; v_gene: TRBV18; CDR3aa: CASSRDRSNTEAFF; CDR3nt: TGTGCCAGCTCACGAGACAGATCGAACACTGAAGCTTTCTTT
abundance: once; d_gene: TRBD2; j_gene: TRBJ2-4; v_gene: TRBV11-2; CDR3aa: CASRAGIAKNIQYF; CDR3nt: TGTGCCAGCAGAGCGGGGATAGCCAAAAACATTCAGTACTTC
abundance: NA; d_gene: NA; j_gene: TRBJ2-7; v_gene: TRBV4-1; CDR3aa: CASSQAGGPSSYEQYF; CDR3nt: TGCGCCAGCAGCCAAGCGGGGGGCCCTAGCTCCTACGAGCAGTACTTC
abundance: NA; d_gene: TRBD1; j_gene: TRBJ2-5; v_gene: TRBV5-5; CDR3aa: CASSPEGQGGFQYF; CDR3nt: TGTGCCAGCAGCCCGGAGGGACAGGGAGGGTTCCAGTACTTC
abundance: NA; d_gene: TRBD1; j_gene: TRBJ2-1; v_gene: TRBV4-1; CDR3aa: CASSPILTGGADNEQFF; CDR3nt: TGCGCCAGCAGCCCGATCTTGACAGGGGGCGCGGACAATGAGCAGTTCTTC
abundance: NA; d_gene: TRBD2; j_gene: TRBJ2-1; v_gene: TRBV7-9; CDR3aa: CASGVAGMDFEQFF; CDR3nt: TGTGCCAGCGGGGTAGCGGGGATGGATTTTGAGCAGTTCTTC
abundance: NA; d_gene: TRBD1; j_gene: TRBJ2-1; v_gene: TRBV10-3; CDR3aa: CASTTRDRGRDEQFF; CDR3nt: TGTGCCTCCACCACCCGGGACAGGGGCAGGGATGAGCAGTTCTTC
abundance: few; d_gene: NA; j_gene: TRBJ1-2; v_gene: TRBV27; CDR3aa: CASSSNKFQGLYGYTF; CDR3nt: TGTGCCAGCAGTTCCAATAAATTTCAGGGTTTGTATGGCTACACCTTC
abundance: NA; d_gene: TRBD1; j_gene: TRBJ1-2; v_gene: TRBV19; CDR3aa: CASTSGQGGGYTF; CDR3nt: TGTGCCAGTACCTCCGGACAGGGGGGCGGCTACACCTTC
abundance: few; d_gene: NA; j_gene: TRBJ2-1; v_gene: TRBV6-2/TRBV6-3; CDR3aa: CASSPLGGGDLNEQFF; CDR3nt: TGTGCCAGCAGTCCCTTAGGTGGAGGGGACCTCAATGAGCAGTTCTTC
abundance: once; d_gene: NA; j_gene: TRBJ1-3; v_gene: TRBV5-4; CDR3aa: CASSLSPFSGNTIYF; CDR3nt: TGTGCCAGCAGCTTGTCCCCCTTCTCTGGAAACACCATATATTTT
abundance: NA; d_gene: TRBD1; j_gene: TRBJ2-5; v_gene: TRBV6-4; CDR3aa: CASSAPFSGQGRTTQYF; CDR3nt: TGTGCCAGCAGCGCTCCTTTTTCCGGACAGGGGCGGACGACCCAGTACTTC
abundance: NA; d_gene: NA; j_gene: TRBJ1-1; v_gene: TRBV21-1; CDR3aa: CASSKALKHCIAEAFF; CDR3nt: TGTGCCAGCAGCAAAGCGCTTAAGCATTGTATCGCTGAAGCTTTCTTT
abundance: NA; d_gene: NA; j_gene: TRBJ1-2; v_gene: TRBV9; CDR3aa: CASSSRGWYTF; CDR3nt: TGTGCCAGCAGCTCTAGGGGGTGGTACACCTTC
abundance: NA; d_gene: TRBD2; j_gene: TRBJ2-3; v_gene: TRBV5-1; CDR3aa: CASSFGGRGTDTQYF; CDR3nt: TGCGCCAGCAGCTTCGGCGGGAGGGGCACAGATACGCAGTATTTT
abundance: NA; d_gene: TRBD1; j_gene: TRBJ1-2; v_gene: TRBV5-4; CDR3aa: CASTLYGTGGIYGYTF; CDR3nt: TGTGCCAGCACTCTTTACGGGACAGGGGGGATCTATGGCTACACCTTC
abundance: once; d_gene: TRBD1; j_gene: TRBJ1-5; v_gene: TRBV4-2; CDR3aa: CASSQDPTGTASQPQHF; CDR3nt: TGTGCCAGCAGCCAAGATCCCACCGGGACAGCGTCTCAGCCCCAGCATTTT
abundance: NA; d_gene: NA; j_gene: TRBJ2-7; v_gene: TRBV29-1; CDR3aa: CSVEAGNEQYF; CDR3nt: TGCAGCGTTGAAGCGGGGAACGAGCAGTACTTC
abundance: NA; d_gene: TRBD2; j_gene: TRBJ2-5; v_gene: TRBV29-1; CDR3aa: CSVEGGLAGEKYF; CDR3nt: TGCAGCGTTGAAGGGGGACTAGCGGGCGAAAAATACTTC
abundance: NA; d_gene: TRBD1; j_gene: TRBJ2-5; v_gene: TRBV5-1; CDR3aa: CASSTGQGGQETQYF; CDR3nt: TGCGCCAGCAGCACTGGACAGGGGGGCCAAGAGACCCAGTACTTC
abundance: NA; d_gene: TRBD2; j_gene: TRBJ2-2; v_gene: TRBV6-4; CDR3aa: CASSGAFLAGGPNTGELFF; CDR3nt: TGTGCCAGCAGTGGTGCCTTCTTGGCGGGAGGACCAAACACCGGGGAGCTGTTTTTT
abundance: NA; d_gene: NA; j_gene: TRBJ1-5; v_gene: TRBV6-6; CDR3aa: CASSPPSGNQPQHF; CDR3nt: TGTGCCAGCAGTCCCCCCAGTGGCAATCAGCCCCAGCATTTT
abundance: NA; d_gene: TRBD2; j_gene: TRBJ2-2; v_gene: TRBV10-3; CDR3aa: CAIRDSGRATSGELFF; CDR3nt: TGTGCCATCAGGGATAGCGGGAGAGCTACCTCCGGGGAGCTGTTTTTT
abundance: NA; d_gene: NA; j_gene: TRBJ2-3; v_gene: TRBV11-2; CDR3aa: CASSPRGRHTQYF; CDR3nt: TGTGCCAGCAGCCCAAGGGGCCGCCATACGCAGTATTTT
abundance: NA; d_gene: NA; j_gene: TRBJ1-1; v_gene: TRBV28; CDR3aa: CASSLGGSGTEAFF; CDR3nt: TGTGCCAGCAGCCTCGGGGGGAGTGGCACTGAAGCTTTCTTT
abundance: NA; d_gene: NA; j_gene: TRBJ1-6; v_gene: TRBV6-6; CDR3aa: CASSYSGAGSTPLHF; CDR3nt: TGTGCCAGCAGTTATAGCGGTGCGGGAAGCACACCCCTCCACTTT
abundance: NA; d_gene: TRBD2; j_gene: TRBJ2-4; v_gene: TRBV14; CDR3aa: CASSQPSGLAKNIQYF; CDR3nt: TGTGCCAGCAGCCAACCTAGCGGGCTAGCCAAAAACATTCAGTACTTC
abundance: once; d_gene: TRBD1; j_gene: TRBJ1-2; v_gene: TRBV5-4; CDR3aa: CASRLQGSYGYTF; CDR3nt: TGTGCCAGCAGATTACAGGGGTCATATGGCTACACCTTC
abundance: NA; d_gene: NA; j_gene: TRBJ1-1; v_gene: TRBV12-5; CDR3aa: CASGLATVNTEAFF; CDR3nt: TGTGCTAGTGGTTTAGCTACCGTGAACACTGAAGCTTTCTTT
abundance: NA; d_gene: TRBD2; j_gene: TRBJ2-2; v_gene: TRBV4-3; CDR3aa: CASSPLAGGLGGELFF; CDR3nt: TGCGCCAGCAGCCCGCTAGCGGGGGGGCTCGGCGGGGAGCTGTTTTTT
abundance: NA; d_gene: NA; j_gene: TRBJ1-2; v_gene: TRBV6-2/TRBV6-3; CDR3aa: CASSYVLGQTVTGYTF; CDR3nt: TGTGCCAGCAGTTACGTCCTTGGACAGACCGTAACGGGCTACACCTTC